The 30 T cell receptor beta chains presented below share a single source sample, sequenced in a study of T cells after yellow fever vaccination. TCRdb ran MiXCR on the 5' RACE reads and lists one entry per CDR3 protein. Of some 350,000 distinct CDR3 sequences in the sample, 3% to 4.5% were seen once. The starting material was PBMCs, obtained 5 days after the yellow fever booster vaccination. The receptors originated from a man younger than 30 who received the YFV17D yellow fever vaccine.

Ten or more counts support this clonotype. V and J are TRBV9 and TRBJ2-6; D perhaps matches TRBD1 (5 bases). This CDR3 spans 16 amino acids. Trimming removed 1 base from V and 2 bases from J, with 10 bases in between. Germline assignment: CDR1 SGDLS and CDR2 YYNGEE. In nucleotides, the CDR3 is TGTGCCAGCAGCGTAATAGGGGTAACTGGGGCCAACGTCCTGACTTTC. This sequence encodes CASSVIGVTGANVLTF. The complete variable domain, with remaining parts taken from reference TRBV9 and TRBJ2-6, reads DSGVTQTPKHLITATGQRVTLRCSPRSGDLSVYWYQQSLDQGLQFLIQYYNGEERAKGNILERFSAQQFPDLHSELNLSSLELGDSALYFCASSVIGVTGANVLTFGAGSRLTVL.

Ten or more counts support this clonotype. In DNA, the CDR3 is TGTGCCAGCAGTGACGGGGGGTTTACCCCCCAGTACTTC. This encodes CASSDGGFTPQYF. This chain joins TRBV2 and TRBJ2-5; 7 positions match TRBD2. In germline, CDR1 is SNHLY, CDR2 FYNNEI. CDR3 length: 13 residues. Germline trimming cut 3 bases from V and 9 bases from J; bases unmatched to any gene: 7.

This clonotype was counted ten times or more. The chain couples TRBV12-3 or TRBV12-4 to TRBJ2-3; D tentatively reads TRBD1 or TRBD2 (5 bases each). The germline V and J ends were trimmed by 3 bases and 6 bases, with 22 bases remaining between them. The CDR3 covers 17 residues. CDR3 DNA: TGTGCCAGCAGTTTGGACTCCGTCGCGGCAGGGTCCGATACGCAGTATTTT. Encoded protein: CASSLDSVAAGSDTQYF.

The CDR3 sequence is CASSLGGRRSGGPWETQYF. The CDR3 DNA sequence: TGTGCCAGCAGCTTAGGGGGACGCCGTAGCGGGGGGCCATGGGAGACCCAGTACTTC. The chain couples TRBV7-2 to TRBJ2-5; 10 bases match TRBD2. The CDR3 extends over 19 amino acids. After removal of 1 base from V and 5 bases from J, the junction contained 16 bases not matched to a gene. The germline gives CDR1 SGHTA, CDR2 FQGNSA.

This chain joins TRBV7-6 and TRBJ2-5, with no clear D. CDR1 and CDR2 from the germline V gene are SGHVS and FNYEAQ. Trimming took off 5 bases at V and 1 base at J, with 14 bases between the two ends. CDR3 size: 15 residues. The CDR3 loop reads CASSRPLGLQETQYF. The CDR3 DNA is TGTGCCAGCAGCCGCCCCTTAGGGCTCCAAGAGACCCAGTACTTC.

This clonotype has only a few counts. The chain couples TRBV10-3 to TRBJ1-5, with TRBD1 as a possible D gene (5 bases). Trimming shortened V by 2 bases and J by 3 bases, and 8 bases separated the two germline ends. The CDR3 has 14 amino acids. The germline gives CDR1 ENHRY, CDR2 SYGVKD. CDR3 loop: CAISEGTYNQPQHF. The CDR3 DNA reads TGTGCCATCAGTGAGGGGACTTACAATCAGCCCCAGCATTTT.

Ten or more counts support this clonotype. The rearrangement joins TRBV5-1 to TRBJ2-1; tentatively, D is TRBD1 (6 bases). Trimming took off 5 bases at V and 9 bases at J, with 12 bases between the two ends. The CDR3 length is 12 residues. Germline V gene lookup returns CDR1 SGHRS and CDR2 YFSETQ. The CDR3 region is CASRSDRLEQFF. DNA of the CDR3: TGCGCCAGCAGATCGGACAGACTTGAGCAGTTCTTC.

This clonotype was detected ten times or more. This chain links TRBV14 with TRBJ2-3, with D unclear. Trimming took off 3 bases at V and 4 bases at J, with 8 bases between the two ends. CDR3 length equals 13 residues. Germline loops: CDR1 SGHDN, CDR2 FVKESK. The chain's CDR3 is CASSQTMADTQYF. CDR3 in DNA: TGTGCCAGCAGCCAGACCATGGCAGATACGCAGTATTTT.

Notes on this clonotype: A read error may produce the germline difference seen at one junction end. The chain has TRBV2 and TRBJ2-1; D gene uncertain. CDR1 is SNHLY and CDR2 is FYNNEI in the germline V gene. The CDR3 loop spans 11 amino acids. This CDR3 is CASSEYRRGLF. CDR3 nucleotide sequence: TGTGCCAGCAGTGAATACCGACGTGGGCTCTTC. Full variable domain (rest looked up from reference TRBV2 and TRBJ2-1): EPEVTQTPSHQVTQMGQEVILRCVPISNHLYFYWYRQILGQKVEFLVSFYNNEISEKSEIFDDQFSVERPDGSNFTLKIRSTKLEDSAMYFCASSEYRRGLFGPGTRLTVL.

This clonotype has only a few counts. At one boundary the junction diverges from the germline segment, which might be a read error. The J gene is TRBJ2-2, the V gene TRBV7-7; perhaps D is TRBD1 or TRBD2 (5 bases each). The V gene's germline CDR1 is SSHAT and CDR2 FNYEAQ (reference sequence). CDR3 size: 18 residues. The CDR3 DNA follows: TGTGCTAGCAGCTTAGTAGTCCCAGGCGACTGGGGGACCGGGGAGCTGTTTTTT. It codes for CASSLVVPGDWGTGELFF.

The genes are TRBV5-6 and TRBJ2-7, with D perhaps being TRBD1 or TRBD2 (5 bases each). The germline gives CDR1 SGHDT, CDR2 YYEEEE. V was trimmed by 4 bases and J by 6 bases, leaving 8 bases between them. The CDR3 has 11 amino acids. The DNA for the CDR3 is TGTGCCAGCAGCCGGGGCTCCGAGCAGTACGTC. As protein: CASSRGSEQYV.

The chain links TRBV5-1 to TRBJ2-1; 13 bases line up with TRBD2. Losses at the gene ends were 6 bases for V and 6 bases for J; bases not matched to a gene: 6. This CDR3 contains 15 residues. Germline V CDR1 and CDR2: SGHRS, YFSETQ. Here the CDR3 reads CASTQTSGGRNEQFF. The CDR3 DNA reads TGCGCCAGCACCCAGACTAGCGGGGGGCGCAATGAGCAGTTCTTC.

CDR3 in DNA: TGCGCCAGCAGCCAAGAAATGGACACTACCTACGAGCAGTACTTC. It specifies CASSQEMDTTYEQYF. The chain couples TRBV4-1 to TRBJ2-7, with D tentatively TRBD1 (5 bases). This CDR3 spans 15 amino acids. The germline gives CDR1 MGHRA, CDR2 YSYEKL. Trimming stripped 0 bases from V and 2 bases from J, with 11 bases between.

This clonotype occurred many times. The V and J genes are TRBV7-2 and TRBJ2-3, with D tentatively TRBD2 (6 bases). The V gene lost 1 base and the J gene lost 4 bases, with 9 bases spanning the gap. The CDR3 is 14 residues long. CDR1 SGHTA and CDR2 FQGNSA come from the germline V gene. As DNA, the CDR3 is TGTGCCAGCAGCTTAGGCACTAGCCCAGATACGCAGTATTTT. Translated, it gives CASSLGTSPDTQYF.

This clonotype was detected many times. The CDR3 protein is CASSLWTGSGNTIYF. As DNA, the CDR3 is TGCGCCAGCAGCCTCTGGACAGGCTCTGGAAACACCATATATTTT. This chain uses TRBV5-1 with TRBJ1-3; 7 bases agree with TRBD1. This CDR3 has 15 residues. Germline V CDR1 and CDR2: SGHRS, YFSETQ. J gave up 0 bases and V 4 bases, and 4 bases lay outside the gene matches.

This clonotype was recorded many times. The V and J genes are TRBV4-3 and TRBJ2-3; 9 bases are shared with TRBD2. J gave up 4 bases and V 4 bases, and 9 bases lay outside the gene matches. CDR3 length equals 16 residues. Per the germline V gene, CDR1 is LGHNA and CDR2 is YSLEER. CDR3 DNA: TGCGCCAGCAGCCGACTAGGCGGGGGGGGACCAGATACGCAGTATTTT. Translating it yields CASSRLGGGGPDTQYF.

This clonotype was detected a few times. The rearrangement uses TRBV7-2 and TRBJ1-5; D not resolved. The V end lost 3 bases, the J end lost 4 bases, and 25 bases lay between the germline ends. CDR1 SGHTA and CDR2 FQGNSA come from the germline V gene. The CDR3 has 19 amino acids. CDR3 region: CASSFRLSTLREKNQPQHF. CDR3 sequence (DNA): TGTGCCAGCAGCTTTCGGTTGAGTACCTTACGGGAGAAAAATCAGCCCCAGCATTTT.

In its sample, this clonotype was seen many times. The chain is built from TRBV6-5 and TRBJ2-7; D perhaps matches TRBD1 (6 bases). Germline-derived CDR1 and CDR2 are MNHEY and SVGAGI. The V end lost 0 bases, the J end lost 2 bases, and 11 bases lay between the germline ends. The CDR3 totals 15 residues. The DNA for the CDR3 is TGTGCCAGCAGTTACTCCCTGGACAGCGCCTACGAGCAGTACTTC. Its protein product is CASSYSLDSAYEQYF.

The gene calls are TRBV5-5 and TRBJ1-5; D is undetermined. V was trimmed by 4 bases and J by 5 bases, leaving 10 bases between them. The CDR3 runs to 13 residues. The germline V gene encodes CDR1 SGHKS and CDR2 YYEKEE (reference sequence). CDR3 loop: CASSRDPDQPQHF. The DNA of the CDR3 is TGTGCCAGCAGCCGTGATCCGGATCAGCCCCAGCATTTT.

This chain joins TRBV7-2 and TRBJ1-1; no definite D call. V gave up 1 base and J gave up 4 bases, with 10 bases separating them. CDR1 and CDR2 from the germline V gene are SGHTA and FQGNSA. The CDR3 consists of 14 residues. The chain's CDR3 is CASSLVVGTTEAFF. CDR3 nucleotide sequence: TGTGCCAGCAGCTTAGTTGTAGGTACCACTGAAGCTTTCTTT.

This clonotype was counted many times. The chain links TRBV6-6 to TRBJ2-1; D unresolved. Trimming pared 6 bases from V and 7 bases from J, leaving 10 bases between. The CDR3 covers 12 residues. The germline gives CDR1 MNHNY, CDR2 SVGAGI (reference sequence). The CDR3 region is CASSPLDNEQFF. The CDR3 nucleotides are TGTGCCAGCAGCCCCCTAGATAATGAGCAGTTCTTC.

V usage is TRBV3-1 and J usage is TRBJ2-1; D may be TRBD2 (7 bases). Trimming pared 3 bases from V and 5 bases from J, leaving 11 bases between. The CDR3 is made up of 14 amino acids. Looked up from germline, CDR1 is LGHDT and CDR2 is YNNKEL (reference sequence). The DNA of the CDR3 is TGTGCCAGCAGCCAGGGAGGGGGGGACAATGAGCAGTTCTTC. This gives the protein CASSQGGGDNEQFF.

This clonotype was counted only a few times. The genes are TRBV5-4 and TRBJ2-3; D gene ambiguous. The CDR3 runs to 14 residues. Germline CDR1 reads SGHNT; CDR2 reads YYREEE (reference sequence). Trimming shortened V by 0 bases and J by 4 bases, and 9 bases separated the two germline ends. CDR3 DNA sequence: TGTGCCAGCAGCTTGGCCTTAGACCCAGATACGCAGTATTTT. Its protein is CASSLALDPDTQYF.

This clonotype was counted ten times or more. The V call is TRBV10-3, the J call TRBJ2-1, with 11 bases aligning to TRBD2. After removal of 2 bases from V and 5 bases from J, the junction contained 5 bases not matched to a gene. The CDR3 covers 16 residues. The germline V gene encodes CDR1 ENHRY and CDR2 SYGVKD. The CDR3: CAISEVTSGVNNEQFF. CDR3 sequence (DNA): TGTGCCATCAGTGAGGTGACTAGCGGGGTAAACAATGAGCAGTTCTTC.

This clonotype appeared many times. The CDR3 bases are TGTGCCAGCAGCCAATTTACTAGCGGGAGCACAGATACGCAGTATTTT. Translation: CASSQFTSGSTDTQYF. The chain carries TRBV4-2 and TRBJ2-3, with TRBD2 identical over 9 bases. The CDR3 contains 16 residues. Germline CDR1 reads LGHNA; CDR2 reads YNFKEQ. J gave up 0 bases and V 2 bases, and 3 bases lay outside the gene matches.

The chain uses TRBV18 and TRBJ2-1; a possible D gene is TRBD2 (5 bases). In germline, CDR1 is KGHSH, CDR2 LQKENI. The CDR3 length is 15 residues. The ends were cut back, 3 bases at V and 5 bases at J, with 14 bases in the middle. The CDR3: CASSPYSAGDNEQFF. CDR3 bases: TGTGCCAGCTCACCCTATAGCGCTGGGGACAATGAGCAGTTCTTC.

V usage is TRBV20-1 and J usage is TRBJ2-1; D may correspond to TRBD1 or TRBD2 (5 bases each). Trimming pared 5 bases from V and 0 bases from J, leaving 11 bases between. CDR3 size: 14 residues. Germline V gene data show CDR1 as DFQATT and CDR2 as SNEGSKA (reference sequence). The CDR3 coding sequence is TGCAGTGCTCGGGACGGGGCCTCCTACAATGAGCAGTTCTTC. This translates into CSARDGASYNEQFF.

This clonotype was detected ten times or more. The rearrangement uses TRBV11-2 and TRBJ2-5; possible D gene TRBD2, 6 bases. CDR3 length: 15 amino acids. V dropped 5 bases and J dropped 2 bases, with 15 bases sitting between them. Germline V lookup: CDR1 SGHAT, CDR2 FQNNGV. Here the CDR3 reads CASSAVTSVQETQYF. The CDR3 region has the DNA TGTGCCAGCAGCGCCGTGACTAGTGTTCAAGAGACCCAGTACTTC. Combining the CDR3 with reference TRBV11-2 and TRBJ2-5 gives the whole variable domain EAGVAQSPRYKIIEKRQSVAFWCNPISGHATLYWYQQILGQGPKLLIQFQNNGVVDDSQLPKDRFSAERLKGVDSTLKIQPAKLEDSAVYLCASSAVTSVQETQYFGPGTRLLVL.

J is TRBJ2-1 and V is TRBV20-1; D perhaps matches TRBD1 (6 bases). Germline V gene lookup returns CDR1 DFQATT and CDR2 SNEGSKA (reference sequence). Between the trimmed V and J ends, which lost 4 bases and 4 bases, there was a span of 20 bases. The CDR3 covers 16 residues. CDR3 coding DNA: TGCAGTGCTACATTACCAGGACAGCTCCTATACAATGAGCAGTTCTTC. Translating gives CSATLPGQLLYNEQFF.

The chain couples TRBV7-2 to TRBJ1-1; D not resolved. Trimming removed 6 bases at V and 0 bases at J, with 14 bases between. The CDR3 is 15 residues long. CDR1 is SGHTA and CDR2 is FQGNSA in the germline V gene. CDR3 nucleotide sequence: TGTGCCAGCAGGTCCTGGAAAGAAATGAACACTGAAGCTTTCTTT. Translated, it gives CASRSWKEMNTEAFF.